The 5 T cell receptor beta chains reported below all come from one sample, sequenced in a study of T cells in Graves' hyperthyroidism and ophthalmopathy. RNA transcripts served as the template for amplifying TCR beta CDR3 regions. A first-round RT-PCR of the TCR CDR3 used the HTBI primer set. TCRdb analysed the multiplex PCR reads with MiXCR anew, one entry per CDR3 protein. This table has about 760,000 distinct CDR3 sequences, 30% to 40% appearing once. Sequenced: blood. The receptor set was obtained from a woman aged 40 to 50 with Graves' hyperthyroidism.

V usage is TRBV10-3 and J usage is TRBJ1-6; D is uncertain. Germline loops: CDR1 ENHRY, CDR2 SYGVKD. This CDR3 is 13 amino acids long. V was clipped by 0 bases and J by 7 bases, with 4 bases between them. For the CDR3, the DNA is TGTGCCATCAGTGAGTCATGGAATTCACCCCTCCACTTT. Residues: CAISESWNSPLHF.

This clonotype was seen many times. The rearrangement joins TRBV9 to TRBJ1-2; 11 positions agree with TRBD1. Germline CDR1 SGDLS, CDR2 YYNGEE. V lost 3 bases and J lost 2; bases outside the gene matches: 6. The CDR3 consists of 16 residues. The CDR3, as DNA: TGTGCCAGCAGCGCCGCAGGACAGGGGGCCAACTATGGCTACACCTTC. Its protein product is CASSAAGQGANYGYTF.

There are a few counts of this clonotype. The chain links TRBV10-3 to TRBJ1-2; 9 bases match TRBD1. This CDR3 contains 15 residues. J was trimmed by 8 bases and V by 4 bases; bases with no gene match: 11. Germline assignment: CDR1 ENHRY and CDR2 SYGVKD. CDR3 nucleotides: TGTGCCATCAGTGGGACAGGGGTTCCTCCGGGGGGCTACACCTTC. This translates into CAISGTGVPPGGYTF.

The chain carries TRBV5-5 and TRBJ1-1, with a weak D call TRBD1 (5 bases). The CDR3 length is 13 residues. Per the germline V gene, CDR1 is SGHKS and CDR2 is YYEKEE (reference sequence). The germline V and J ends were trimmed by 2 bases and 4 bases, with 9 bases remaining between them. CDR3 amino acids: CASSFLGVTEAFF. The CDR3 DNA is TGTGCCAGCAGCTTCTTAGGGGTCACTGAAGCTTTCTTT.

This clonotype has ten or more counts. The chain uses TRBV29-1 and TRBJ1-1; D unclear. The germline gives CDR1 SQVTM, CDR2 ANQGSEA. CDR3 length: 13 amino acids. V was shortened by 7 bases and J by 7 bases, with 19 bases between the two germline ends. CDR3 protein: CSGVEGLVHEAFF. The CDR3 DNA reads as TGCAGCGGTGTGGAAGGGCTAGTCCATGAAGCTTTCTTT.